The clone carrying this T cell receptor (beta chain) has just one count. The data were taken from a study of cytomegalovirus exposure and HLA in healthy donors. The PCR had 60 Vbeta and 13 Jbeta primers. TCRdb keeps only in-frame clones here, not all; method: immunoSEQ multiplex PCR. The sample lists 130,000 or so clones, roughly four fifths occurring once. This CDR3 has 15 residues. Germline-derived CDR1 and CDR2 are SGDLS and YYNGEE. Unmatched junction bases numbered 6, after V lost 4 bases and J lost 7 bases. The genes are TRBV9 and TRBJ2-7; TRBD2 matches 15 bases. Specimen: PBMCs. The TCR sequence derives from a female donor in good health and CMV-seronegative. In DNA, the CDR3 is TGTGCCAGCAGCCCCGGACTAGCGGGAGGGGGTGAGCAGTACTTC. Translation: CASSPGLAGGGEQYF.